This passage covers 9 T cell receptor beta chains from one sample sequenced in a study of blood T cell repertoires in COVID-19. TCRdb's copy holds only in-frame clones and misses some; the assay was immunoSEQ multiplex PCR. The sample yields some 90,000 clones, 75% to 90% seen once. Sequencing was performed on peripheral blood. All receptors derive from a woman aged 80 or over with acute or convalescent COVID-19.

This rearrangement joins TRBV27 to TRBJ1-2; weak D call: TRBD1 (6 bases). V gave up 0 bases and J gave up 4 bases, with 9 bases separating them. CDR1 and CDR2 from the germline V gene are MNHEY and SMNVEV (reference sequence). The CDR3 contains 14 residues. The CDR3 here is CASSLSGAIYGYTF. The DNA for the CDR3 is TGTGCCAGCAGTTTATCGGGGGCGATCTATGGCTACACCTTC.

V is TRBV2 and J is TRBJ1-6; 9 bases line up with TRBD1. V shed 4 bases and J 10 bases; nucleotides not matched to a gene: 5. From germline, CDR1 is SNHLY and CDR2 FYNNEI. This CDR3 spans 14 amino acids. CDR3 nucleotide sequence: TGTGCCAGCAGTGGTGGGACAGGGCCCTCACCCCTCCACTTT. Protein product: CASSGGTGPSPLHF. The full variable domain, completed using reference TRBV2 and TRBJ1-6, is EPEVTQTPSHQVTQMGQEVILRCVPISNHLYFYWYRQILGQKVEFLVSFYNNEISEKSEIFDDQFSVERPDGSNFTLKIRSTKLEDSAMYFCASSGGTGPSPLHFGNGTRLTVT.

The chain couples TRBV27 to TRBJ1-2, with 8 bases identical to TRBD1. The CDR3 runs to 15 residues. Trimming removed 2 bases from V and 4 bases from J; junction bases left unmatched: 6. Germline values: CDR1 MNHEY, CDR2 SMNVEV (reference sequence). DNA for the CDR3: TGTGCCAGCAGTTTAGGGGCAGGGGGCGGCTATGGCTACACCTTC. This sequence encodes CASSLGAGGGYGYTF.

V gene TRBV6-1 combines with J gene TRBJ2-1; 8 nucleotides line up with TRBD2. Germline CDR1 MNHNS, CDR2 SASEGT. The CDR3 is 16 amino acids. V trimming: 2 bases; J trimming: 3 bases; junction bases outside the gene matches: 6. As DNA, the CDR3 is TGTGCCAGCAGTGAATTTACTAGCGGCGACTACAATGAGCAGTTCTTC. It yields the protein CASSEFTSGDYNEQFF.

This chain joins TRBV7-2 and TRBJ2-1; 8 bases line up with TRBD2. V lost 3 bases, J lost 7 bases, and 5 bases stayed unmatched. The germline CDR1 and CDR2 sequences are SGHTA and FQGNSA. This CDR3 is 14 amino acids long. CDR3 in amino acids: CASSLFGGANEQFF. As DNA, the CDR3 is TGTGCCAGCAGCTTGTTCGGGGGGGCGAATGAGCAGTTCTTC.

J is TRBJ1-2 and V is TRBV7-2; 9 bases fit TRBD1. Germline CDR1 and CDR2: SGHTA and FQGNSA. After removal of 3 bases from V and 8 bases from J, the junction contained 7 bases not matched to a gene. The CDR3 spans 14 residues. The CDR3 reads CASSFNRGRDGYTF. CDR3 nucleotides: TGTGCCAGCAGCTTTAACAGGGGGCGCGACGGCTACACCTTC.

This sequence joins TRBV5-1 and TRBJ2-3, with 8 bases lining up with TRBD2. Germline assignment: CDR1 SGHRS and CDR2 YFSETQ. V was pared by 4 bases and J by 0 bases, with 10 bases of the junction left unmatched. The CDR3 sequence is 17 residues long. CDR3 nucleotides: TGCGCCAGCAGCCGCCAGGTGACTAGCGATAGCACAGATACGCAGTATTTT. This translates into CASSRQVTSDSTDTQYF.

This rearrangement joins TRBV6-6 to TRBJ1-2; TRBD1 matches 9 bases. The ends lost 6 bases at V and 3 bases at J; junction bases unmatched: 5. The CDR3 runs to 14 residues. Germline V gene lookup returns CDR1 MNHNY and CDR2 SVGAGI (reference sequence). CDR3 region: CASRGQGNYYGYTF. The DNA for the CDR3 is TGTGCCAGCAGGGGACAGGGCAATTACTATGGCTACACCTTC.

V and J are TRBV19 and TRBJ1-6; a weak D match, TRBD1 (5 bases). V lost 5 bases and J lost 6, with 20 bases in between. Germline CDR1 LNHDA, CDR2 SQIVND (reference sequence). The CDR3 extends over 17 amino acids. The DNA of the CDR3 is TGTGCCAGTAGTGCTTCCTCCGGGGGTGAGGGTAATTCACCCCTCCACTTT. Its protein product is CASSASSGGEGNSPLHF.